This T cell receptor (beta chain) was captured by sequencing in a study of blood T cell repertoires in COVID-19. Overall study context: Some COVID-19 samples were acute and others convalescent; all came from the United States, Italy and Spain. PBMCs, B-cell-depleted T cells, or T cells provided the cDNA or gDNA that made up the material.

Original processing methods: Counts of nucleated cells, estimated from reference gene primer amplification, were obtained. Method: immunoSEQ multiplex PCR; TCRdb's copy keeps in-frame clones and lacks some. V and J calls and clone size are given by that table; D and trimming were obtained from the DNA. The sample lists about 150,000 clones; around 89% were seen once. The CDR3 has 13 residues. Trimming took off 2 bases at V and 5 bases at J, with 8 bases between the two ends. Germline V gene data show CDR1 as SGHTA and CDR2 as FQGTGA. The chain carries TRBV7-3 and TRBJ2-3; no definite D call. Material for sequencing was peripheral blood. This TCR derives from a middle-aged woman with acute or convalescent COVID-19. The CDR3: CASSLLLRDTQYF. DNA for the CDR3: TGTGCCAGCAGCTTATTACTAAGAGATACGCAGTATTTT.